The clone carrying this T cell receptor (beta chain) was picked up a small number of times. These data are taken from a study of blood T cells in healthy people across ages. For the second PCR, which ran for 7 to 11 cycles, a sample-barcoded 5' primer and a J-beta primer mix were used. MiXCR was run by TCRdb on the 5' RACE reads, yielding one entry per CDR3 protein. Found here are nearly 1 million distinct CDR3 sequences, about 51% of them singletons; the top ten hold 20% to 25%. V lost 0 bases and J 7 bases, leaving 19 bases between the germline ends. CDR1 is SNHLY and CDR2 is FYNNEI in the germline V gene. The CDR3 spans 17 residues.

The receptor was derived from a woman aged 55-69 years in good health. The chain links TRBV2 to TRBJ2-4, with D perhaps given as TRBD1 or TRBD2 (5 bases each). The sample taken for sequencing was blood. The CDR3 reads CASSEALGEGFGNIQYF. In nucleotides, the CDR3 is TGTGCCAGCAGTGAAGCCTTAGGAGAGGGGTTCGGGAACATTCAGTACTTC.